This T cell receptor beta chain was captured by sequencing in a study of tumor-infiltrating lymphocytes in primary liver carcinoma. Researchers generated TCR beta cDNA from 500 to 600 ng of total RNA, relying on a constant-region primer. Construction of TCR beta libraries relied on three successive nested multiplex PCR rounds employing slightly modified ARM-PCR. The two initial PCR rounds, about 9 cycles each, used TRBV1-TRBV30 forward and C-beta reverse primers. Each CDR3 protein gets one entry after TCRdb re-called the multiplex PCR reads with MiXCR. The sample yields fewer than 250,000 distinct CDR3 sequences, 65% seen once. V lost 6 bases and J lost 6; bases outside the gene matches: 11. The germline V gene encodes CDR1 MNHEY and CDR2 SVGAGI. The CDR3 extends over 15 amino acids. Unsorted whole blood yielded blood RNA, and germline DNA was extracted as well. This clonotype was counted many times.

The V gene is TRBV6-5, the J gene TRBJ2-1; 7 positions match TRBD2. This TCR was sampled from a woman aged 60 to 75 with primary liver carcinoma and hepatitis B virus infection. The sample taken for sequencing was peripheral blood. CDR3 in DNA: TGTGCCAGCAGGGGAGGGACCTCCAACCCCAATGAGCAGTTCTTC. Its protein product is CASRGGTSNPNEQFF.